The 18 T cell receptor beta chains reported below all come from one sample, sequenced in a study of CD8+ T cells in alopecia areata. Extracted RNA was reverse transcribed, and the resulting cDNA served as sequencing template. The repertoire was sequenced with immunoSEQ multiplex PCR; TCRdb's copy has only in-frame clones and lacks some. The sample contains some 200,000 clones, approximately 40% of which appear only once. Stated treatment: oral pan-JAK inhibitor, 5-10 mg twice daily. This material consisted of CD4+ T cells sorted from blood, taken at approximately week 39, from a patient treated with tofacitinib. Receptors were obtained from a human donor with alopecia areata.

The V call is TRBV5-8, the J call TRBJ2-1; no firm D call. V lost 1 base and J 0 bases, leaving 11 bases between the germline ends. Germline loops: CDR1 SGHTS, CDR2 YDEGEE. The CDR3 covers 16 residues. CDR3 loop: CASSLSSLYSYNEQFF. CDR3 bases: TGTGCCAGCAGCTTGAGTTCCCTTTACTCCTACAATGAGCAGTTCTTC.

This clone was seen a handful of times. The chain combines TRBV6-1 with TRBJ2-1; D may be TRBD2 (6 bases). This CDR3 is built from 13 residues. Germline-derived CDR1 and CDR2 are MNHNS and SASEGT. Deletions cut 10 bases from V and 10 bases from J, with 20 bases between. CDR3 residues: CATPGTDGGEQFF. The CDR3 coding sequence is TGTGCCACCCCAGGGACGGACGGAGGGGAGCAGTTCTTC.

The chain combines TRBV5-1 with TRBJ2-7; a possible D gene is TRBD2 (5 bases). Germline-derived CDR1 and CDR2 are SGHRS and YFSETQ. Trimming left V 2 bases short and J 8 bases short, with 11 bases between. The CDR3 has 12 amino acids. The CDR3 nucleotides read TGCGCCAGCAGCTTTGCCGAGGGTCAGCAGTACTTC. This codes for CASSFAEGQQYF.

In its sample, this clone was seen a few times. The chain recombines TRBV7-9 with TRBJ2-3, with 9 nucleotides matching TRBD2. Unmatched junction bases numbered 2, after V lost 2 bases and J lost 2 bases. The CDR3 contains 15 residues. The V gene's germline CDR1 is SEHNR and CDR2 FQNEAQ (reference sequence). Here the CDR3 reads CASSLSSGITDTQYF. CDR3 DNA: TGTGCCAGCAGCTTATCTAGCGGGATCACAGATACGCAGTATTTT. The full variable domain, in which reference TRBV7-9 and TRBJ2-3 provide the parts outside the CDR3, is DTGVSQNPRHKITKRGQNVTFRCDPISEHNRLYWYRQTLGQGPEFLTYFQNEAQLEKSRLLSDRFSAERPKGSFSTLEIQRTEQGDSAMYLCASSLSSGITDTQYFGPGTRLTVL.

The sample holds many counts of this clone. Distinct nucleotide sequences in the sample also encode this CDR3. The gene calls are TRBV28 and TRBJ1-5; 9 bases fit TRBD1. Germline V gene lookup returns CDR1 MDHEN and CDR2 SYDVKM. The CDR3 contains 15 residues. V shed 5 bases and J 2 bases; nucleotides not matched to a gene: 4. The CDR3 loop is CASSGTGRGNQPQHF. The CDR3 nucleotides read TGTGCCAGCAGTGGGACAGGGAGGGGCAATCAGCCCCAGCATTTT.

J is TRBJ1-2 and V is TRBV30; D possibly corresponds to TRBD1 (6 bases). V was cut by 4 bases and J by 8 bases, with 20 bases left in between. The CDR3 contains 14 residues. Germline lookup yields CDR1 GTSNPN and CDR2 SVGIG (reference sequence). The chain's CDR3 is CAWKVQGISTGYTF. CDR3 nucleotides: TGTGCCTGGAAAGTCCAGGGGATTTCAACCGGCTACACCTTC.

This clone was detected only a few times. The genes are TRBV6-5 and TRBJ1-2; perhaps TRBD1 as D (6 bases). The CDR3 spans 14 residues. V lost 2 bases to trimming and J lost 4 bases, with 11 bases between them. Germline V gene data show CDR1 as MNHEY and CDR2 as SVGAGI. The CDR3 spells CASSYAGVSYGYTF. The CDR3 bases are TGTGCCAGCAGTTACGCAGGGGTGTCCTATGGCTACACCTTC.

The chain joins TRBV5-1 to TRBJ1-2; D is possibly TRBD1 (6 bases). The CDR3 extends over 15 amino acids. Germline lookup yields CDR1 SGHRS and CDR2 YFSETQ. The V end was cut by 4 bases, the J end by 6 bases, with 19 bases between. The CDR3 sequence is CASSNLQGNVDGYTF. The CDR3 nucleotides are TGCGCCAGCAGCAACCTACAGGGAAATGTGGATGGCTACACCTTC.

V and J are TRBV10-3 and TRBJ2-1, with a possible D match to TRBD2 (5 bases). This CDR3 is built from 12 residues. Trimming left V 4 bases short and J 8 bases short, with 9 bases between. CDR1 and CDR2 from the germline V gene are ENHRY and SYGVKD. In nucleotides, the CDR3 is TGTGCCATCAGTGCCTTGAGGGATGAGCAGTTCTTC. Translating it yields CAISALRDEQFF.

The chain uses TRBV2 and TRBJ2-5; no definite D call. The ends were cut back, 6 bases at V and 4 bases at J, with 15 bases in the middle. The length of the CDR3 is 14 residues. Germline CDR1 SNHLY, CDR2 FYNNEI. The CDR3 DNA is TGTGCCAGCAGCGATCGTCGAAGTGTAGAGACCCAGTACTTC. This sequence encodes CASSDRRSVETQYF.

The chain is built from TRBV2 and TRBJ2-7; possible D gene TRBD2, 5 bases. Germline CDR1 reads SNHLY; CDR2 reads FYNNEI. There are 14 residues in the CDR3. Trimming pared 4 bases from V and 0 bases from J, leaving 10 bases between. The CDR3 DNA reads TGTGCCAGCAGTGTTCGGGGTAGCTCCTACGAGCAGTACTTC. Protein: CASSVRGSSYEQYF. Supplemented by reference TRBV2 and TRBJ2-7, the full variable domain reads EPEVTQTPSHQVTQMGQEVILRCVPISNHLYFYWYRQILGQKVEFLVSFYNNEISEKSEIFDDQFSVERPDGSNFTLKIRSTKLEDSAMYFCASSVRGSSYEQYFGPGTRLTVT.

The rearrangement joins TRBV4-1 to TRBJ2-3; D ambiguous. V lost 1 base and J 14 bases, leaving 19 bases between the germline ends. The length of the CDR3 is 14 residues. In germline, CDR1 is MGHRA, CDR2 YSYEKL. The CDR3 bases are TGCGCCAGCAGCCAAGGGGGAACCGGGTATGTCCCGTATTTT. Its translation is CASSQGGTGYVPYF.

This clone has just a few counts. The V and J genes are TRBV2 and TRBJ1-4, with D possibly being TRBD1 (5 bases). Germline loops: CDR1 SNHLY, CDR2 FYNNEI. Deletions cut 7 bases from V and 6 bases from J, with 12 bases between. The CDR3 is 13 residues long. This CDR3 reads CASNRGRDEKLFF. CDR3 bases: TGTGCCAGCAATCGGGGCAGGGATGAAAAACTGTTTTTT.

This clone was seen more than once but under ten times. The chain links TRBV7-6 to TRBJ2-1, with 8 bases lining up with TRBD1. Per the germline V gene, CDR1 is SGHVS and CDR2 is FNYEAQ. V shed 2 bases, J shed 1 base, and the junction held 7 bases outside the gene matches. The CDR3 is made up of 17 amino acids. In nucleotides, the CDR3 is TGTGCCAGCAGCTTACTACAGGGACAGGTATCCTACAATGAGCAGTTCTTC. Protein product: CASSLLQGQVSYNEQFF.

This clone showed up just a few times. This chain joins TRBV7-8 and TRBJ2-3; 9 bases align to TRBD2. With 6 bases clipped from V and 2 bases from J, the junction kept 9 bases outside the gene matches. The CDR3 sequence is 16 residues long. In germline, CDR1 is SGHVS, CDR2 FQNEAQ. In DNA, the CDR3 is TGTGCCAGCAGGGACATCCTAGCGGGAACCACAGATACGCAGTATTTT. Protein sequence: CASRDILAGTTDTQYF.

V gene TRBV27 combines with J gene TRBJ2-7; D not resolved. CDR1 is MNHEY and CDR2 is SMNVEV in the germline V gene (reference sequence). Trimming took off 4 bases at V and 3 bases at J, with 10 bases between the two ends. The CDR3 runs to 13 residues. The CDR3 coding sequence is TGTGCCAGCAGTTATTCAGGCTACTACGAGCAGTACTTC. Amino acids: CASSYSGYYEQYF.

The gene calls are TRBV7-3 and TRBJ2-5, with TRBD2 matching 9 bases. Germline trimming cut 2 bases from V and 5 bases from J; bases unmatched to any gene: 6. The CDR3 extends over 15 amino acids. The germline V gene has CDR1 SGHTA and CDR2 FQGTGA. The CDR3 DNA follows: TGTGCCAGCAGCTTATCACTAGCGGGTGTGGAGACCCAGTACTTC. As protein: CASSLSLAGVETQYF.

The chain links TRBV9 to TRBJ1-1; D is undetermined. Trimming took off 0 bases at V and 2 bases at J, with 14 bases between the two ends. The CDR3 is made up of 16 amino acids. Germline CDR1 reads SGDLS; CDR2 reads YYNGEE. DNA of the CDR3: TGTGCCAGCAGCGTAGGCCCCGAGTGGGGTAACACTGAAGCTTTCTTT. Residues: CASSVGPEWGNTEAFF.